This T cell receptor (beta chain) originates from a study of blood T cell repertoires in COVID-19. The overall study: Both acute and convalescent COVID-19 samples were obtained from the United States, Italy and Spain. T cells, B-cell-depleted T cells, or PBMCs supplied cDNA or gDNA.

In the source study's methods: Counts of nucleated cells, estimated from reference gene primer amplification, were obtained. Repertoires were generated with immunoSEQ multiplex PCR, while TCRdb's copy carries only in-frame clones and drops some. That table gives V, J and clone size, and the DNA gave D and trimming. The data show 88,000 or so clones, over 75% seen once. The CDR3 covers 14 residues. The germline V gene encodes CDR1 SGHRS and CDR2 YFSETQ. Trimming removed 0 bases from V and 4 bases from J, with 8 bases in between. Sequenced material: peripheral blood. The rearrangement uses TRBV5-1 and TRBJ1-3; TRBD1 is a possible D gene (5 bases). This sequence was found in a man in his 60s with acute or convalescent COVID-19. The CDR3 nucleotides read TGCGCCAGCAGCTTGGAGCAGGGAGGAAACACCATATATTTT. It is translated as CASSLEQGGNTIYF.